This T cell receptor (beta chain) is drawn from a study of T cell responses to AZD1222 COVID-19 vaccine. Remarks on this clone: The antigen is not known.

General observations from the study: Mostly white British, mostly female donors; authors suggested clonal diversity may be underestimated. Spike-specific TCR depth and breadth grew after two AZD1222 doses.

The protocol was immunoSEQ multiplex PCR, while the TCRdb copy is restricted to in-frame clones and leaves out a portion. The sample holds tens of thousands of clones, around 89% seen once. Germline CDR1 SEHNR, CDR2 FQNEAQ (reference sequence). With V trimmed by 1 base and J by 6 bases, 5 bases remained unmatched. This CDR3 region has 15 residues. This chain joins TRBV7-9 and TRBJ2-7; 11 positions agree with TRBD1. This sample comprised peripheral blood, obtained on day 0 of AZD1222 vaccination. The source of this sequence is an adult in good health. The CDR3 spells CASSLVRDRGSEQYF. As DNA, the CDR3 is TGTGCCAGCAGCTTAGTAAGGGACAGGGGGTCCGAGCAGTACTTC.